One and the same sample provided the 4 T cell receptor beta chains below, sequenced in a study of T cells in Graves' hyperthyroidism and ophthalmopathy. The investigators amplified TCR beta CDR3 regions from RNA transcripts. Researchers ran a first-round RT-PCR on the TCR CDR3 using the HTBI primer set. Using its own MiXCR run on the multiplex PCR reads, TCRdb lists one record per CDR3 protein. Of about 600,000 distinct CDR3 sequences listed, approximately 15% are singletons. The sequenced sample was blood. The receptors shown here come from a woman under 30 with Graves' ophthalmopathy.

This clonotype was seen many times. V usage is TRBV6-6 and J usage is TRBJ2-2, with a possible D match to TRBD2 (6 bases). Per germline, CDR1 MNHNY and CDR2 SVGAGI (reference sequence). Trimming pared 2 bases from V and 4 bases from J, leaving 14 bases between. CDR3 length: 16 amino acids. Written as DNA, the CDR3 is TGTGCCAGCAGTTACGCCGGGACTGGAGTCACCGGGGAGCTGTTTTTT. Its translation: CASSYAGTGVTGELFF.

This clonotype was seen repeatedly, ten times or more. The chain couples TRBV12-3 or TRBV12-4 to TRBJ1-1; 8 bases agree with TRBD1. The CDR3 totals 15 residues. The V segment lost 3 bases and the J segment 0 bases; nucleotides outside the gene matches: 3. Here the CDR3 DNA reads TGTGCCAGCAGTTTCGGGACAGGTATGAACACTGAAGCTTTCTTT. Amino acid sequence: CASSFGTGMNTEAFF.

V and J are TRBV6-1 and TRBJ2-3; 9 positions agree with TRBD1. Germline V gene lookup returns CDR1 MNHNS and CDR2 SASEGT. V was pared by 3 bases and J by 3 bases, with 4 bases of the junction left unmatched. The CDR3 runs to 15 residues. The CDR3 DNA is TGTGCCAGCAGTGACTACGGGACAGGGACAGATACGCAGTATTTT. Translating it yields CASSDYGTGTDTQYF.

This clonotype has a handful of counts. The chain couples TRBV20-1 to TRBJ2-7; unclear D gene. This CDR3 is 11 amino acids long. Germline CDR1 is DFQATT and CDR2 is SNEGSKA (reference sequence). V was pared by 4 bases and J by 1 base, with 5 bases between. CDR3 nucleotide sequence: TGCAGTGCTAAGGGTTCCTACGAGCAGTACTTC. Translation gives CSAKGSYEQYF.